The entry that follows covers one TCR beta chain sequence. The sample belongs to a study of blood T cell repertoires in COVID-19. Whole-study context: Material from acute and convalescent COVID-19 was sourced from the United States, Italy and Spain. T cells, B-cell-depleted T cells, or PBMCs supplied cDNA or gDNA.

Authors' analysis steps: Scientists estimated how many nucleated cells there were by amplifying reference gene primers. Produced via immunoSEQ multiplex PCR; TCRdb's table is partial and in-frame only. That table is the source of V, J and clone size, and D and trimming were worked out from the DNA. Of about 260,000 clones listed, under 90% are singletons. Germline CDR1 and CDR2: SGHRS and YFSETQ. This CDR3 has 13 amino acids. Trimming cost V 5 bases and J 5 bases; bases outside gene matches: 3. The study drew participants aged about 18 to 90 years from 20 to 30 US areas. The clonotype comes from a man aged 25-45 years with acute COVID-19. The sequenced sample consisted of PBMCs or T cells enriched from blood (not recorded which). This chain uses TRBV5-1 with TRBJ1-5; 8 positions match TRBD1. The CDR3 spells CASSPQGDQPQHF. The CDR3 DNA reads TGCGCCAGCAGTCCACAGGGGGATCAGCCCCAGCATTTT.